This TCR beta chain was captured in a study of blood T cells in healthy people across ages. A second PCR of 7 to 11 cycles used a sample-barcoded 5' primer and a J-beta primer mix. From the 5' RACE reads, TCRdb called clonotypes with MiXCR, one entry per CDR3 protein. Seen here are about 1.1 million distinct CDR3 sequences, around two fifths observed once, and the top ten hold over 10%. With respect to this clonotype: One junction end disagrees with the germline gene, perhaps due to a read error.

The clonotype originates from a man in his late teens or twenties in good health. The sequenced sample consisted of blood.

DNA of the CDR3: TGCGCCAACAGCCAACCTACCGGGACTAGCGGGCGATATAGCACAGATACGCAGTATTTT. The encoded protein is CANSQPTGTSGRYSTDTQYF. The V gene is TRBV4-1, the J gene TRBJ2-3; 12 bases line up with TRBD2. This CDR3 is built from 20 residues. Germline V lookup: CDR1 MGHRA, CDR2 YSYEKL.